This T cell receptor (beta chain) originates from a study of OX40 agonist ivuxolimab in advanced cancers. Study as a whole: There were three patients with partial responses, one having hepatocellular carcinoma and two cutaneous melanoma.

Sequencing was performed with immunoSEQ multiplex PCR; in TCRdb, only in-frame clones are kept and a portion is missing. This table holds more than 70,000 clones, over 75% found once. Regarding the study as a whole: The study observed clonal expansion of CD4+ and CD8+ blood T cells by week 6 at 0.1 to 3.0 mg/kg. Undetermined was the antigen specificity of the expanded peripheral T cells.

The count of this clone is one. Its specificity is unknown. The TCR was taken from an adult with an advanced solid tumor such as melanoma, head and neck, liver or kidney cancer. The sequences come from CD4+ or CD8+ T cells sorted from blood, collected in a trial of the OX40 agonist ivuxolimab.

This CDR3 reads CASREYTGQPQHF. The CDR3, as DNA: TGTGCCAGCCGGGAATACACAGGGCAGCCCCAGCATTTT. The chain is built from TRBV28 and TRBJ1-5; the D gene is possibly TRBD1 (6 bases). The CDR3 is made up of 13 amino acids. The germline gives CDR1 MDHEN, CDR2 SYDVKM. The V and J ends lost 8 bases and 7 bases respectively, with 15 bases between them.